This is a list of T cell receptor beta chains from one sample in a study of cytomegalovirus exposure and HLA in healthy donors. Profiled with immunoSEQ multiplex PCR; TCRdb holds only in-frame clones, not every one. Among some 120,000 clones listed, 75% to 90% were seen once. The sequenced sample was PBMCs. These receptors were collected from a man in his thirties or forties in good health and CMV-seronegative. Both conserved end residues are part of each CDR3. The D gene is left open where the match is weak. Clone size is given for some rows only: seen once, a few or many times, or a class if the clone is expanded.

d_call	j_call	v_call	clone_size	cdr3_aa	cdr3_nt
TRBD1	TRBJ1-1	TRBV18	NA	CASSPRGDVRTANTEAFF	TGTGCCAGCTCACCCAGGGGGGACGTTCGAACGGCGAACACTGAAGCTTTCTTT
TRBD1	TRBJ1-2	TRBV28	NA	CASSLGQGTGGYTF	TGTGCCAGCAGTCTCGGACAGGGGACCGGCGGCTACACCTTC
NA	TRBJ2-2	TRBV7-9	few	CASSVHRAGELFF	TGTGCCAGCAGCGTACACAGGGCCGGGGAGCTGTTTTTT
TRBD1	TRBJ1-5	TRBV4-3	once	CASSQDLAGTGGSQPQHF	TGCGCCAGCAGCCAAGATTTGGCGGGGACAGGAGGTTCTCAGCCCCAGCATTTT
NA	TRBJ2-3	TRBV9	once	CASSARQSTDTQYF	TGTGCCAGCAGCGCTCGACAAAGCACAGATACGCAGTATTTT
NA	TRBJ2-7	TRBV7-2	once	CASSPTGQFVEQYF	TGTGCCAGCAGCCCCACCGGACAGTTTGTCGAGCAGTACTTC
TRBD1	TRBJ2-7	TRBV5-1	NA	CASRPDRAKYEQYF	TGCGCCAGCCGCCCGGACAGGGCCAAATACGAGCAGTACTTC
TRBD1	TRBJ1-2	TRBV19	NA	CASKGQGTSGYTF	TGTGCCAGTAAGGGACAGGGGACATCTGGCTACACCTTC
TRBD2	TRBJ2-3	TRBV10-1	NA	CASSDVGLAGRTDTQYF	TGCGCCAGCAGTGACGTAGGACTAGCGGGACGCACAGATACGCAGTATTTT
TRBD1	TRBJ1-4	TRBV5-4	NA	CASSSQGSVEKLFF	TGTGCCAGCAGTTCACAGGGGTCCGTTGAAAAACTGTTTTTT
NA	TRBJ1-2	TRBV19	NA	CASRKAAGYTF	TGTGCCAGTAGAAAGGCAGCGGGGTACACCTTC
TRBD2	TRBJ2-1	TRBV7-7	NA	CASSYGLAYENEQFF	TGTGCCAGCAGCTACGGACTAGCGTACGAAAATGAGCAGTTCTTC
NA	TRBJ2-7	TRBV27	few	CASSFGPSYEQYF	TGTGCCAGCAGTTTTGGGCCGAGCTACGAGCAGTACTTC
NA	TRBJ2-7	TRBV2	NA	CASSETGHNYEQYF	TGTGCCAGCAGTGAAACGGGACACAACTACGAGCAGTACTTC
NA	TRBJ2-7	TRBV6-5	NA	CASSYSISGQTYEQYF	TGTGCCAGCAGTTACTCGATTAGCGGCCAAACCTACGAGCAGTACTTC
TRBD2	TRBJ2-7	TRBV4-3	few	CASSPGTTYYEQYF	TGCGCCAGCAGCCCCGGGACTACCTACTACGAGCAGTACTTC
NA	TRBJ2-7	TRBV7-2	few	CASSLGGHYEQYF	TGTGCCAGCAGCTTAGGGGGCCACTACGAGCAGTACTTC